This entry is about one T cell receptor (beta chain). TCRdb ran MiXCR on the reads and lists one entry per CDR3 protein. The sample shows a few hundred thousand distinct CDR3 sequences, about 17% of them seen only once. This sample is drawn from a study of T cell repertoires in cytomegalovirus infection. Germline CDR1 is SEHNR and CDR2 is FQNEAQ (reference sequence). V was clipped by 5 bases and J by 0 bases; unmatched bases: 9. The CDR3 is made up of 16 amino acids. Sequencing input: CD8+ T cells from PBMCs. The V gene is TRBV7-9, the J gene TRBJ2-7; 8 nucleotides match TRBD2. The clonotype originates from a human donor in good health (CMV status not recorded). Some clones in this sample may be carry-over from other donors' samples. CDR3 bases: TGTGCCAGCAGCCAAGAGCGGGGGCCGAGCTCCTACGAGCAGTACTTC. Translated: CASSQERGPSSYEQYF.